The clone carrying this T cell receptor (beta chain) was observed a handful of times. Its matching antigen is unknown. Using its own MiXCR run on the 5' RACE reads, TCRdb lists one record per CDR3 protein. The table lists over 550,000 distinct CDR3 sequences, roughly 7.1% of them singletons. The CDR3 is 16 residues long. The V gene's germline CDR1 is MDHEN and CDR2 SYDVKM. The V end was cut by 3 bases, the J end by 1 base, with 16 bases between. This record comes from a study of identical twins. General observations from the study: The more abundant beta clonotypes in cord blood had fewer insertions, and memory repertoires did not show this. Weaker excess twin sharing was seen among beta out-of-frame sequences.

These data were also filed under a second study, of yellow fever vaccine responses in identical twins.

The gene calls are TRBV28 and TRBJ2-7; D gene uncertain. This receptor was taken from a woman aged 18-29 years in good health. Sequencing was carried out using PBMCs. The CDR3 region is CASSFGLSTLSYEQYF. CDR3 DNA: TGTGCCAGCAGTTTTGGGCTATCGACACTATCCTACGAGCAGTACTTC.